Below are 16 T cell receptor beta chains sequenced from a single sample in a study of T cells of healthy individuals. TCRdb re-called the 5' RACE reads with MiXCR, one entry per CDR3 protein. The sample lists 100,000 or so distinct CDR3 sequences, 15% to 20% seen once, with 6.2% in the top ten. These receptor sequences come from a human donor in good health.

The gene calls are TRBV5-6 and TRBJ1-2, with D possibly TRBD1 on 6 matching bases. This CDR3 spans 15 amino acids. The ends were cut back, 5 bases at V and 6 bases at J, with 20 bases in the middle. Germline-derived CDR1 and CDR2 are SGHDT and YYEEEE. This CDR3 is CASSHPKRGGHGYTF. The CDR3 nucleotides are TGTGCCAGCAGTCACCCAAAACGGGGGGGGCATGGCTACACCTTC.

Many counts were recorded for this clonotype. The V call is TRBV25-1, the J call TRBJ2-7; 12 positions match TRBD2. The CDR3 has 15 amino acids. Germline V gives CDR1 MGHDK, CDR2 SYGVNS. Trimming removed 5 bases from V and 4 bases from J; junction bases left unmatched: 6. For the CDR3, the DNA is TGTGCCAGCAGTACCCGGACTAGCGGGAATTACGAGCAGTACTTC. Translation gives CASSTRTSGNYEQYF.

The chain has TRBV14 and TRBJ2-7; D remains unclear. CDR1 is SGHDN and CDR2 is FVKESK in the germline V gene. The V and J ends lost 0 bases and 2 bases respectively, with 11 bases between them. This CDR3 spans 15 amino acids. The CDR3 nucleotides are TGTGCCAGCAGCCAAGATCTTGCAGGCGCCTACGAGCAGTACTTC. Protein: CASSQDLAGAYEQYF.

This clonotype was observed at least ten times. The J gene is TRBJ1-4, the V gene TRBV20-1; 12 bases align to TRBD1. Germline lookup yields CDR1 DFQATT and CDR2 SNEGSKA (reference sequence). Trimming removed 5 bases from V and 8 bases from J; junction bases left unmatched: 9. This CDR3 is 15 amino acids long. The CDR3 DNA sequence: TGCAGTGCTCGGGACAGGGGGCGGTTAGAGGAAAAACTGTTTTTT. Amino acids: CSARDRGRLEEKLFF.

The chain combines TRBV6-1 with TRBJ2-3; D remains ambiguous. Between the trimmed V and J ends, which lost 6 bases and 11 bases, there was a span of 18 bases. The CDR3 is 13 residues long. Germline V gene data show CDR1 as MNHNS and CDR2 as SASEGT. CDR3 amino acids: CASSRFGDTGQYF. In DNA form, the CDR3 reads TGTGCCAGCAGCCGGTTTGGGGATACCGGGCAGTATTTT.

There are a few counts of this clonotype. The chain carries TRBV20-1 and TRBJ2-1; D gene ambiguous. Germline values: CDR1 DFQATT, CDR2 SNEGSKA (reference sequence). V dropped 5 bases and J dropped 9 bases, with 11 bases sitting between them. The CDR3 extends over 11 amino acids. The CDR3 region has the DNA TGCAGTGCTTTCGTAATGCGTGAGCAGTTCTTC. Amino acid sequence: CSAFVMREQFF.

This clonotype turned up a few times. The chain has TRBV10-3 and TRBJ2-2, with 9 nucleotides matching TRBD2. Trimming cost V 8 bases and J 3 bases; bases outside gene matches: 10. CDR3 length equals 16 residues. Germline V lookup: CDR1 ENHRY, CDR2 SYGVKD. CDR3 in amino acids: CAIRDLVAGDTGELFF. The CDR3 DNA is TGTGCCATCCGAGACTTGGTAGCGGGAGACACCGGGGAGCTGTTTTTT.

J is TRBJ1-1 and V is TRBV6-1, with D perhaps TRBD1 (5 bases). Trimming removed 1 base from V and 4 bases from J, with 10 bases in between. Germline CDR1 is MNHNS and CDR2 is SASEGT. The CDR3 totals 14 residues. The CDR3 reads CASSEGQTITEAFF. In DNA, the CDR3 is TGTGCCAGCAGTGAAGGACAGACAATCACTGAAGCTTTCTTT.

This clonotype has only a few counts. The V and J genes are TRBV2 and TRBJ2-7, with 7 bases aligning to TRBD2. Germline CDR1 is SNHLY and CDR2 is FYNNEI. This CDR3 comprises 17 residues. J gave up 2 bases and V 2 bases, and 12 bases lay outside the gene matches. As DNA, the CDR3 is TGTGCCAGCAGTGAAAGAAGGTCGCGCCTAGCGGCCTACGAGCAGTACTTC. This codes for CASSERRSRLAAYEQYF.

The chain is built from TRBV10-3 and TRBJ2-7, with 11 bases fitting TRBD2. The CDR3 has 13 amino acids. J lost 2 bases, V lost 10 bases, and 4 bases had no gene match. Germline V gene sequence: CDR1 ENHRY, CDR2 SYGVKD. In DNA, the CDR3 is TGTGCCACCGGGACTAGCGGTCCCTACGAGCAGTACTTC. Protein: CATGTSGPYEQYF.

The chain is built from TRBV5-5 and TRBJ2-5; no clear D gene. Per germline, CDR1 SGHKS and CDR2 YYEKEE (reference sequence). The CDR3 is 14 amino acids. The ends were cut back, 2 bases at V and 5 bases at J, with 13 bases in the middle. The CDR3 coding sequence is TGTGCCAGCAGCTTTTCCAAGGCCTTCGAGACCCAGTACTTC. It specifies CASSFSKAFETQYF.

This clonotype was counted a few times. The V gene is TRBV5-1, the J gene TRBJ1-2; 7 bases are a match to TRBD1. V shed 4 bases and J 1 base; nucleotides not matched to a gene: 4. Germline values: CDR1 SGHRS, CDR2 YFSETQ. This CDR3 has 14 amino acids. The CDR3 here is CASSPDRLNYGYTF. For the CDR3, the DNA is TGCGCCAGCAGCCCGGACAGGCTTAACTATGGCTACACCTTC.

This rearrangement joins TRBV5-6 to TRBJ2-7; 10 positions agree with TRBD1. Germline V lookup: CDR1 SGHDT, CDR2 YYEEEE. Trimming removed 2 bases from V and 6 bases from J; junction bases left unmatched: 5. The CDR3 extends over 14 amino acids. This CDR3 reads CASSFGTGASEQYF. The CDR3 bases are TGTGCCAGCAGCTTCGGGACAGGGGCTAGCGAGCAGTACTTC.

This clonotype was picked up a small number of times. This chain uses TRBV28 with TRBJ2-5; 15 bases are a match to TRBD2. This CDR3 is 17 amino acids long. J was trimmed by 5 bases and V by 6 bases; bases with no gene match: 10. Germline CDR1 reads MDHEN; CDR2 reads SYDVKM. The CDR3, as DNA: TGTGCCAGCAGAAGACGGACTAGCGGGGGGGCGAGGGAGACCCAGTACTTC. Translated, it gives CASRRRTSGGARETQYF.

The CDR3 protein is CASSSPGEGVSNEQYF. The CDR3 bases are TGTGCCAGCAGTTCCCCGGGGGAGGGAGTATCCAACGAGCAGTACTTC. The J gene is TRBJ2-7, the V gene TRBV27; 7 nucleotides line up with TRBD2. Germline V gives CDR1 MNHEY, CDR2 SMNVEV (reference sequence). With V trimmed by 4 bases and J by 5 bases, 14 bases remained unmatched. This CDR3 contains 16 residues.

The sample holds a few counts of this clonotype. The rearrangement joins TRBV27 to TRBJ1-6; a possible D gene is TRBD1 (5 bases). Per the germline V gene, CDR1 is MNHEY and CDR2 is SMNVEV (reference sequence). The CDR3 sequence is 14 residues long. Trimming shortened V by 4 bases and J by 4 bases, and 8 bases separated the two germline ends. CDR3 in amino acids: CASSSGQYNSPLHF. The CDR3 DNA reads as TGTGCCAGCAGTTCGGGGCAGTATAATTCACCCCTCCACTTT.